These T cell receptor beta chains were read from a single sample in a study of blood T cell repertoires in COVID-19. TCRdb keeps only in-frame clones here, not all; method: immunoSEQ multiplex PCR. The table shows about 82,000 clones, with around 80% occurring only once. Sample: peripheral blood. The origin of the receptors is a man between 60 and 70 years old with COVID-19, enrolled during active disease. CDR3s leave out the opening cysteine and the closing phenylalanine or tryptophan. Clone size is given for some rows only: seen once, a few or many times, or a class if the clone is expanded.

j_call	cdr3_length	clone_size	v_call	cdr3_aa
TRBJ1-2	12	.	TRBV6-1	ASSEDRGLYGYT
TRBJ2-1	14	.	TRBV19	ASSPSGRARRNEQF
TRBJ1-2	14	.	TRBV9	ASSVFSREDPGGYT
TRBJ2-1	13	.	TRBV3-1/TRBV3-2	ASSRRGGAVNEQF
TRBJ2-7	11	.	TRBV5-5	ASSDRLTYEQY
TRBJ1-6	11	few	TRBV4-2	ASTLNQQAPLH
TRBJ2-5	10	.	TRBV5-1	ASSLLKETQY
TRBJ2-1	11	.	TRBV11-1	ASSTRTGLAQF
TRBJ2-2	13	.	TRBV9	ASSVRSDNTGELF
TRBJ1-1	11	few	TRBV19	ASSSGQVTEAF
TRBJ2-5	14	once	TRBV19	ASSTGTRSHQETQY
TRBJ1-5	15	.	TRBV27	ASSYLPGPPQGVAQH
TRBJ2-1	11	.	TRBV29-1	SVAVPSPGEQF
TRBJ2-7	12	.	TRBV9	ASSVGLAPYEQY
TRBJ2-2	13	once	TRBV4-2	ASSQDWRSTGELF
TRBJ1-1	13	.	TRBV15	ATSGPGQLNTEAF
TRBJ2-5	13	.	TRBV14	ASSQGDRARETQY
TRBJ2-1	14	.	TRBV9	ASSVDPRGQDNEQF
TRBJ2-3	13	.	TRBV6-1	ASSEVPGGGDTQY
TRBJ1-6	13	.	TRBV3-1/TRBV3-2	ASRQQTGGGSPLH
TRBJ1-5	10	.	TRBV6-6	ASRDRNQPQH
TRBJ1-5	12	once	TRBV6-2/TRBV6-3	ASSWQGGNQPQH
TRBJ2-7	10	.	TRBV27	ASIDRGSEQY
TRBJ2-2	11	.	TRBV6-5	ASNLEGTGELF
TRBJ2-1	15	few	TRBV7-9	ASSLRAGGLPYNEQF
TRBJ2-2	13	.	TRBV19	ASSIRGTNTGELF
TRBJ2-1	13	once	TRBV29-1	SVEPQGIRNNEQF